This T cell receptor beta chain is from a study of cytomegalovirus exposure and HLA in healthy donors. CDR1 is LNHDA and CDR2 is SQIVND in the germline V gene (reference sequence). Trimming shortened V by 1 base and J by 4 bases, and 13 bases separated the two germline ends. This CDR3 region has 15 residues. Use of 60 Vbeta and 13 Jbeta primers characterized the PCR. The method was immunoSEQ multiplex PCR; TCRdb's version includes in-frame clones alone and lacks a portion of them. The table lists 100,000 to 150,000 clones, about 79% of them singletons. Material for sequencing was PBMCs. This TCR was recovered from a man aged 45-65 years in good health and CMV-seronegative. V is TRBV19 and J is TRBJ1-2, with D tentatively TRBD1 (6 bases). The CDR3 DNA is TGTGCCAGTAGTATAGGAAAGACAGGATCCTATGGCTACACCTTC. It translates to CASSIGKTGSYGYTF.